This TCR beta chain was identified during a study of T cell repertoires in cytomegalovirus infection. Findings and limits, study-wide: Ex vivo, HLA-C-restricted CMV-specific TCR beta clonotypes prevailed over the rest of the response.

The CDR3 consists of 16 residues. Deletions cut 3 bases from V and 4 bases from J, with 18 bases between. In germline, CDR1 is LNHDA, CDR2 SQIVND (reference sequence). As to this clonotype: Antigen unknown.

TCRdb passed the reads through MiXCR, listing each CDR3 protein once. The data hold about 320,000 distinct CDR3 sequences, with more than 8% observed a single time. The material sequenced was PBMCs. The TCR sequence derives from a human donor in good health (CMV status not recorded). Some clones in this sample may be carry-over from other donors' samples. The genes are TRBV19 and TRBJ2-5; D might be TRBD1 or TRBD2, each matching 6 bases. The CDR3 bases are TGTGCCAGTAGTATTGGCGGGATGGGGGCCAGAGAGACCCAGTACTTC. This codes for CASSIGGMGARETQYF.